By share, the clone carrying this TCR beta chain ranks as medium-sized. This record belongs to a study of T cells in localized non-small cell lung cancer. V lost 0 bases to trimming and J lost 6 bases; unmatched junction nucleotides: 1. Germline V gene data show CDR1 as SGHNT and CDR2 as YENEEA. The CDR3 runs to 14 residues. This table comes from immunoSEQ multiplex PCR, and its TCRdb copy is limited to in-frame clones, with some not included. The table lists about 3,500 clones, approximately 43% of them singletons. The J gene is TRBJ1-2, the V gene TRBV11-3, with 10 bases identical to TRBD1. Sequenced material: lung tumor tissue, taken before any cancer treatment. This TCR was sampled from a male donor at least 60 years old with stage I lung adenocarcinoma. CDR3 residues: CASSLDGTGDGYTF. The CDR3 DNA sequence: TGTGCCAGCAGCTTAGACGGGACAGGGGATGGCTACACCTTC.